The clone carrying this T cell receptor beta chain showed up just once. The protocol was immunoSEQ multiplex PCR, while the TCRdb copy is restricted to in-frame clones and leaves out a portion. Seen here are 140,000 to 150,000 clones, approximately 87% observed once, and the top ten hold around 45%. This CDR3 is built from 12 residues. Deletions cut 1 base from V and 6 bases from J, with 5 bases between. The germline gives CDR1 SGHNT, CDR2 YENEEA. This sample stems from a study of blood T cell repertoires in COVID-19. Specimen: peripheral blood. The receptor comes from a human donor in a cohort sampled during active COVID-19. The J gene is TRBJ2-3, the V gene TRBV11-3; no definite D call. The CDR3 loop is CASSLVEDTQYF. The CDR3 DNA reads as TGTGCCAGCAGCTTAGTGGAGGATACGCAGTATTTT.